Below, 28 T cell receptor beta chains from the same sample are listed, as sequenced in a study of human T cells and chemical hapten exposure. Total RNA came from unfractionated whole blood. TCRdb re-called the 5' RACE reads through MiXCR, storing one row per CDR3 protein. This table has 110,000 or so distinct CDR3 sequences, around 20% appearing once. Receptor source: a human donor in good health.

The V gene is TRBV28, the J gene TRBJ1-6, with D unclear. The V gene's germline CDR1 is MDHEN and CDR2 SYDVKM. Trimming left V 8 bases short and J 0 bases short, with 14 bases between. There are 16 residues in the CDR3. The CDR3 loop is CASLTLGSSYNSPLHF. In nucleotides, the CDR3 is TGTGCCAGCCTAACACTAGGGAGCTCCTATAATTCACCCCTCCACTTT.

The chain joins TRBV6-5 to TRBJ2-7, with a weak D call TRBD1 (6 bases). This CDR3 is built from 15 residues. The germline V gene has CDR1 MNHEY and CDR2 SVGAGI. V was clipped by 8 bases and J by 3 bases, with 20 bases between them. The DNA of the CDR3 is TGTGCCAGCCAACTACAGGGAAATCCCATCTACGAGCAGTACTTC. Residues: CASQLQGNPIYEQYF.

This chain uses TRBV12-3 or TRBV12-4 with TRBJ1-3; tentatively, D is TRBD1 (6 bases). The CDR3 is 16 amino acids. Trimming took 1 base from V and 2 from J, leaving 12 bases between them. This chain's CDR3 is CASSLEGGHAGNTIYF. The CDR3 DNA reads TGTGCCAGCAGTTTAGAGGGGGGACACGCTGGAAACACCATATATTTT.

This clonotype showed up just a few times. The chain couples TRBV12-3 or TRBV12-4 to TRBJ2-7; perhaps TRBD2 as D (7 bases). The germline V and J ends were trimmed by 6 bases and 0 bases, with 24 bases remaining between them. This CDR3 is 18 amino acids long. CDR3 protein: CASSKGGLAGLLSYEQYF. The CDR3 DNA reads TGTGCCAGCAGCAAAGGGGGATTAGCGGGTTTGCTCTCCTACGAGCAGTACTTC.

This clonotype showed up just a few times. This sequence joins TRBV2 and TRBJ2-4, with a tentative D call TRBD2 (6 bases). The CDR3 runs to 18 residues. Per germline, CDR1 SNHLY and CDR2 FYNNEI. V gave up 3 bases and J gave up 5 bases, with 23 bases separating them. DNA for the CDR3: TGTGCCAGCAGTGATGGTGCCCATCCGACCGGAGGGGAAAACATTCAGTACTTC. It yields the protein CASSDGAHPTGGENIQYF.

CDR3 DNA sequence: TGTGCCAGCTCTTCGACTAGCGCCTACAATGAGCAGTTCTTC. Translated, it gives CASSSTSAYNEQFF. The chain has TRBV18 and TRBJ2-1; 8 positions match TRBD2. Germline CDR1 and CDR2: KGHSH and LQKENI. This CDR3 is built from 14 residues. V was pared by 6 bases and J by 2 bases, with 3 bases of the junction left unmatched.

This clonotype was observed a handful of times. The chain is built from TRBV12-3 or TRBV12-4 and TRBJ1-1, with D unresolved. CDR3 size: 13 residues. Trimming left V 1 base short and J 4 bases short, with 7 bases between. CDR3 protein: CASSLVAGTEAFF. DNA for the CDR3: TGTGCCAGCAGTTTAGTGGCGGGCACTGAAGCTTTCTTT.

The chain links TRBV29-1 to TRBJ2-5; D is unresolved. From germline, CDR1 is SQVTM and CDR2 ANQGSEA. The CDR3 is made up of 14 amino acids. Trimming pared 4 bases from V and 1 base from J, leaving 13 bases between. CDR3 sequence (DNA): TGCAGCGTTGGTCTTGTGGGCTCCCAAGAGACCCAGTACTTC. Translation gives CSVGLVGSQETQYF.

This clonotype appeared a few times. This sequence joins TRBV30 and TRBJ2-3; the D gene is possibly TRBD2 (6 bases). The germline V and J ends were trimmed by 5 bases and 2 bases, with 17 bases remaining between them. The CDR3 loop spans 15 amino acids. Looked up from germline, CDR1 is GTSNPN and CDR2 is SVGIG (reference sequence). The CDR3 region has the DNA TGTGCCTGGGGAAGGTGGCGGGAAGCCACAGATACGCAGTATTTT. Amino acids: CAWGRWREATDTQYF.

The rearrangement links TRBV28 to TRBJ1-1, with 10 positions matching TRBD1. Germline assignment: CDR1 MDHEN and CDR2 SYDVKM. The CDR3 spans 15 residues. V shed 1 base, J shed 4 bases, and the junction held 3 bases outside the gene matches. CDR3 loop: CASSLLRTGGTEAFF. CDR3 nucleotides: TGTGCCAGCAGTTTATTAAGGACAGGGGGCACTGAAGCTTTCTTT.

The rearrangement uses TRBV28 and TRBJ2-1; possibly TRBD2 for D (6 bases). The V end was cut by 6 bases, the J end by 8 bases, with 23 bases between. The CDR3 has 16 amino acids. The V gene's germline CDR1 is MDHEN and CDR2 SYDVKM. The CDR3 nucleotides read TGTGCCAGCAGACACTACGGGGGTTCTGGTAGCGATGAGCAGTTCTTC. It is translated as CASRHYGGSGSDEQFF.

In its sample, this clonotype was seen a few times. This chain joins TRBV29-1 and TRBJ2-3; D may correspond to TRBD1 or TRBD2 (5 bases each). In germline, CDR1 is SQVTM, CDR2 ANQGSEA. V was pared by 4 bases and J by 3 bases, with 17 bases between. The CDR3 spans 15 residues. CDR3 in amino acids: CSVVWGRGSTDTQYF. The CDR3 DNA follows: TGCAGCGTTGTATGGGGGAGAGGTAGTACAGATACGCAGTATTTT.

The chain has TRBV7-6 and TRBJ2-4, with D possibly TRBD2 on 5 matching bases. The CDR3 contains 17 residues. The germline V and J ends were trimmed by 5 bases and 0 bases, with 17 bases remaining between them. The germline V gene encodes CDR1 SGHVS and CDR2 FNYEAQ. In DNA form, the CDR3 reads TGTGCCAGCAGCCCTCTGACGGGAAATCCAGCCAAAAACATTCAGTACTTC. Encoded protein: CASSPLTGNPAKNIQYF. The variable domain in full, completed from reference TRBV7-6 and TRBJ2-4, reads GAGVSQSPRYKVTKRGQDVALRCDPISGHVSLYWYRQALGQGPEFLTYFNYEAQQDKSGLPNDRFSAERPEGSISTLTIQRTEQRDSAMYRCASSPLTGNPAKNIQYFGAGTRLSVL.

Points on this clonotype: The missing conserved phenylalanine or tryptophan at the end of this CDR3 makes a read error likely. V is TRBV7-2 and J is TRBJ2-7, with D uncertain. Germline CDR1 is SGHTA and CDR2 is FQGNSA. The length of the CDR3 is 14 residues. V lost 2 bases to trimming and J lost 7 bases, with 15 bases between them. The CDR3 here is CASSLTPPPREQYL. In nucleotides, the CDR3 is TGTGCCAGCAGCTTAACCCCCCCCCCGCGGGAGCAGTACTTA.

This clonotype was seen a handful of times. The chain links TRBV28 to TRBJ2-7; D remains unclear. The germline V gene encodes CDR1 MDHEN and CDR2 SYDVKM. Trimming stripped 4 bases from V and 7 bases from J, with 11 bases between. CDR3 length: 12 residues. This CDR3 reads CASSSGPREQYF. CDR3 DNA: TGTGCCAGCAGTTCCGGACCTCGGGAGCAGTACTTC.

The rearrangement uses TRBV10-1 and TRBJ2-3, with 7 positions matching TRBD1. Germline V gene lookup returns CDR1 WNHNN and CDR2 SYGVQD (reference sequence). Losses at the gene ends were 8 bases for V and 1 base for J; bases not matched to a gene: 6. This CDR3 contains 14 residues. The DNA of the CDR3 is TGCGCCAGCTCATTTGACAGGGGCACAGATACGCAGTATTTT. Its translation: CASSFDRGTDTQYF.

The V and J genes are TRBV20-1 and TRBJ2-3; either TRBD1 or TRBD2 may supply D (5 bases each). This CDR3 is 13 amino acids long. V shed 6 bases and J shed 0 bases, with 10 bases lying between them. Germline-derived CDR1 and CDR2 are DFQATT and SNEGSKA (reference sequence). In nucleotides, the CDR3 is TGCAGTGCACGGGACGTTAGCACAGATACGCAGTATTTT. It translates to CSARDVSTDTQYF.

The V and J genes are TRBV7-2 and TRBJ1-1; D remains unclear. The CDR3 is made up of 12 amino acids. From germline, CDR1 is SGHTA and CDR2 FQGNSA. Trimming took off 5 bases at V and 2 bases at J, with 6 bases between the two ends. The CDR3 DNA follows: TGTGCCAGCAGCCCCGATAACACTGAAGCTTTCTTT. Protein: CASSPDNTEAFF.

This clonotype was seen more than once but under ten times. CDR3 region: CASSVGHQETQYF. The CDR3 coding sequence is TGTGCCAGCAGCGTAGGACACCAAGAGACCCAGTACTTC. The chain combines TRBV11-2 with TRBJ2-5; D unclear. This CDR3 is 13 amino acids long. The germline V and J ends were trimmed by 5 bases and 0 bases, with 7 bases remaining between them. Germline V gene sequence: CDR1 SGHAT, CDR2 FQNNGV.

This clonotype was found a few times. This chain links TRBV11-2 with TRBJ1-6; 8 positions match TRBD1. V trimming: 0 bases; J trimming: 9 bases; junction bases outside the gene matches: 1. Germline assignment: CDR1 SGHAT and CDR2 FQNNGV. CDR3 size: 14 residues. In nucleotides, the CDR3 is TGTGCCAGCAGCTTAGAACAGGGGGGTTCACCCCTCCACTTT. It specifies CASSLEQGGSPLHF.

The J gene is TRBJ1-3, the V gene TRBV10-3; D unclear. Per the germline V gene, CDR1 is ENHRY and CDR2 is SYGVKD. V was shortened by 6 bases and J by 0 bases, with 21 bases between the two germline ends. The CDR3 is made up of 18 amino acids. The CDR3 nucleotides are TGTGCCATCAGCCCCGACTGGTGGAAGGGAATCTCTGGAAACACCATATATTTT. Residues: CAISPDWWKGISGNTIYF.

This clonotype was observed at least ten times. This chain links TRBV2 with TRBJ1-2; the D is unclear. Trimming shortened V by 2 bases and J by 2 bases, and 6 bases separated the two germline ends. This CDR3 is 13 amino acids long. Per germline, CDR1 SNHLY and CDR2 FYNNEI. This CDR3 reads CASSETANYGYTF. CDR3 nucleotides: TGTGCCAGCAGTGAAACAGCAAACTATGGCTACACCTTC.

The CDR3 DNA is TGCAGTGCTAGAGTAAGGGGGGGCGATGGCTACACCTTC. Its protein is CSARVRGGDGYTF. This chain joins TRBV20-1 and TRBJ1-2; maybe TRBD1 (6 bases). Deletions cut 1 base from V and 6 bases from J, with 12 bases between. CDR1 DFQATT and CDR2 SNEGSKA come from the germline V gene (reference sequence). CDR3 length: 13 residues.

This clonotype was recorded many times. V gene TRBV12-3 or TRBV12-4 combines with J gene TRBJ1-1; a weak D match, TRBD1 (5 bases). The CDR3 loop spans 13 amino acids. The V end was cut by 2 bases, the J end by 4 bases, with 8 bases between. The CDR3: CASSLTGVTEAFF. CDR3 DNA sequence: TGTGCCAGCAGTTTAACGGGGGTCACTGAAGCTTTCTTT.

V gene TRBV6-1 combines with J gene TRBJ1-2; TRBD1 might be the D (5 bases). Trimming cost V 3 bases and J 4 bases, with 12 bases left between them. The V gene's germline CDR1 is MNHNS and CDR2 SASEGT. The CDR3 is 14 residues long. The CDR3: CASSDRRQIYGYTF. Here the CDR3 DNA reads TGTGCCAGCAGTGACAGGAGACAGATCTATGGCTACACCTTC.

This clonotype was detected a few times. The chain couples TRBV29-1 to TRBJ2-3; unclear D gene. This CDR3 is 11 amino acids long. From germline, CDR1 is SQVTM and CDR2 ANQGSEA. V lost 3 bases, J lost 3 bases, and 4 bases lay in between. CDR3 bases: TGCAGCGTTGACTGGACAGATACGCAGTATTTT. Protein: CSVDWTDTQYF.

This clonotype has a count of ten or more. The chain combines TRBV30 with TRBJ2-7, with 15 bases aligning to TRBD2. The CDR3 loop spans 17 amino acids. Germline assignment: CDR1 GTSNPN and CDR2 SVGIG (reference sequence). The V segment lost 5 bases and the J segment 0 bases; nucleotides outside the gene matches: 8. CDR3 coding DNA: TGTGCCTGGGTTGCCGGGACTAGCGGGAGGAGCTCCTACGAGCAGTACTTC. Residues: CAWVAGTSGRSSYEQYF.

The chain couples TRBV12-3 or TRBV12-4 to TRBJ2-5; D remains unclear. The ends were cut back, 1 base at V and 2 bases at J, with 5 bases in the middle. The CDR3 has 13 residues. The chain's CDR3 is CASSLGRQETQYF. The CDR3 DNA reads as TGTGCCAGCAGTTTAGGGCGGCAAGAGACCCAGTACTTC.